This TCR beta chain was recovered during a study of CD8 T cells in Susac syndrome. General study points: By the study's own acknowledgment, its TCR sequencing and HLA analysis included relatively few individuals.

About this clonotype itself: What it binds is not known.

This CDR3 has 16 residues. Trimming left V 0 bases short and J 6 bases short, with 16 bases between. The V gene's germline CDR1 is LGHDT and CDR2 YNNKEL (reference sequence). Reverse transcription of roughly 0.45 to 1 ug RNA used random hexamers. An immunoSEQ multiplex PCR generated amplified TCR beta CDR3 products spanning 54 Vbeta and 13 Jbeta. One entry per CDR3 protein results from TCRdb running MiXCR on the immunoSEQ multiplex PCR reads. The table shows about 300,000 distinct CDR3 sequences, with roughly 81% occurring only once. The origin of this receptor is a human donor with multiple sclerosis. Sequenced sample: CD8+ T cells from PBMCs. The rearrangement uses TRBV3-1 and TRBJ2-3; D is ambiguous. Here the CDR3 DNA reads TGTGCCAGCAGCCAAGAAGGTCCCCTTCTAACGGATACGCAGTATTTT. As protein: CASSQEGPLLTDTQYF.